This T cell receptor (beta chain) came from a study of blood T cell repertoires in COVID-19. About the research overall: Spain, Italy and the United States supplied samples that represented acute and convalescent COVID-19. T cells, B-cell-depleted T cells, or PBMCs supplied cDNA or gDNA.

V was pared by 0 bases and J by 2 bases, with 6 bases of the junction left unmatched. CDR3 size: 18 residues. Germline-derived CDR1 and CDR2 are MNHEY and SVGEGT. Repertoires were generated with immunoSEQ multiplex PCR, while TCRdb's copy carries only in-frame clones and drops some. The sample has around 210,000 clones, about 90% seen once; the top ten hold about 0.72%. Sequenced sample: peripheral blood. The gene calls are TRBV6-2 or TRBV6-3 and TRBJ2-1, with 11 positions matching TRBD2. The clonotype comes from a woman in her 70s with acute or convalescent COVID-19. In DNA form, the CDR3 reads TGTGCCAGCAGTTACTCCTTAGCGGGAGGGCCGACCTACAATGAGCAGTTCTTC. Amino acid sequence: CASSYSLAGGPTYNEQFF.